This T cell receptor (beta chain) was found in a study of blood T cell repertoires in COVID-19. With 2 bases removed from V and 5 bases from J, the gap between germline ends came to 12 bases. Germline assignment: CDR1 MNHEY and CDR2 SVGEGT. This CDR3 is 14 amino acids long. In the study's own analysis: How many nucleated cells were present was estimated from reference gene primer amplification. Profiling relied on immunoSEQ multiplex PCR, and the TCRdb table lists in-frame clones only, not all of them. The V and J calls and clone size come from that table; D and trimming were worked out from the DNA. The sample yields 150,000 to 200,000 clones, about 80% seen once.

The chain employs TRBV6-2 or TRBV6-3 and TRBJ2-5, with D possibly TRBD1 on 5 matching bases. The sequence was collected from a human donor with acute or convalescent COVID-19. The donor label of this sample is uncertain. Sequenced input: peripheral blood. The DNA of the CDR3 is TGTGCCAGCAGTTACGGTTGGGGCGGCGAGACCCAGTACTTC. Translated: CASSYGWGGETQYF.